The sequence of this T cell receptor (beta chain) was determined in a study of CD8+CD57+ T cells in acquired aplastic anemia. Genomic DNA, the template, was used for profiling of the TCR beta VDJ and CDR3. TCRdb ran MiXCR on the reads and lists one entry per CDR3 protein. In the table there are just over 150,000 distinct CDR3 sequences, about 50% of which are singletons. This CDR3 contains 13 residues. Germline lookup yields CDR1 SGHNT and CDR2 YYREEE (reference sequence). The V end was cut by 0 bases, the J end by 1 base, with 4 bases between. Patients sequenced had flow cytometry evidence of CD8+CD57+ cell expansion.

The rearrangement joins TRBV5-4 to TRBJ1-1; no clear D gene. This sequence was found in a human donor with aplastic anemia. The material sequenced was sorted CD4+, CD8+, or CD8+CD57+ T cells (not recorded which) from PBMCs. CDR3 coding DNA: TGTGCCAGCAGCTTGGAGTGGAACACTGAAGCTTTCTTT. Protein sequence: CASSLEWNTEAFF.